This TCR beta chain emerged from a study of T cells and copy number aberrations in small-cell lung cancer. On this clone itself: The antigen is unknown.

Study findings and constraints: Compared with adjacent lung tissue, tumors had lower T-cell richness and clonality and non-significantly lower density.

The assay was immunoSEQ multiplex PCR, and TCRdb's table has in-frame clones only and misses some. The sample contains 2,000 to 2,500 clones, 79% of which appear only once. The germline gives CDR1 SQVTM, CDR2 ANQGSEA. The CDR3 loop spans 13 amino acids. Germline trimming cut 3 bases from V and 6 bases from J; bases unmatched to any gene: 4. No donor received preoperative chemotherapy or radiotherapy, or immunotherapy before or after surgery. The sequence was collected from a woman aged 55-69 years with small cell lung cancer. J is TRBJ2-7 and V is TRBV29-1; 11 bases are shared with TRBD1. The sequenced sample was normal tissue next to the tumor. The CDR3 bases are TGCAGCGTTGAGGGGACAGGGGGTGCCGAGCAGTACTTC. Amino acids: CSVEGTGGAEQYF.